Listed below are T cell receptor beta chains from one sample, sequenced in a study of shared clonotypes between healthy human individuals. Clones were read by immunoSEQ multiplex PCR, and TCRdb kept only the in-frame ones, dropping some. Of 2 million to 2.5 million clones in the sample, more than 80% were seen once. The sample was naive CD4+ T cells from PBMCs. The receptor source for this set is a young man in good health. Some clones in this sample may be carry-over from other donors' samples. CDR3s include the opening cysteine and the closing phenylalanine or tryptophan. The order of the fields is clone size, J gene, V gene, D gene, CDR3 protein, CDR3 DNA. D genes are given only for firm matches. Only some rows state a clone size, as once, few, many or a class for expanded clones.

size: NA
J: TRBJ2-2
V: TRBV9
D: NA
CDR3: CASSVVAGATGELFF
DNA: TGTGCCAGCAGCGTAGTGGCAGGGGCCACCGGGGAGCTGTTTTTT

size: NA
J: TRBJ1-6
V: TRBV5-4
D: TRBD1
CDR3: CASSHSGTESPLHF
DNA: TGTGCCAGCAGTCATTCCGGGACAGAGTCACCCCTCCACTTT

size: once
J: TRBJ2-7
V: TRBV27
D: NA
CDR3: CASSLAPYWSYYEQYF
DNA: TGTGCCAGCAGTTTGGCCCCCTATTGGAGTTATTACGAACAGTACTTC

size: once
J: TRBJ2-3
V: TRBV7-9
D: NA
CDR3: CASSLVMSTGWDTQYF
DNA: TGTGCCAGCAGCTTAGTCATGAGCACGGGATGGGATACGCAGTATTTT

size: NA
J: TRBJ1-2
V: TRBV18
D: TRBD1
CDR3: CASSPDREDGYTF
DNA: TGTGCCAGCTCACCAGACAGGGAGGATGGCTACACCTTC

size: NA
J: TRBJ2-7
V: TRBV7-9
D: NA
CDR3: CASSSPSQGGEQYF
DNA: TGTGCCAGCAGCTCACCCTCACAGGGTGGTGAGCAGTACTTC

size: NA
J: TRBJ1-4
V: TRBV4-1
D: TRBD1
CDR3: CASSLPGTVNEKLFF
DNA: TGCGCCAGCAGTCTCCCTGGGACAGTTAATGAAAAACTGTTTTTT

size: once
J: TRBJ1-1
V: TRBV5-1
D: NA
CDR3: CASSLETTGNTEAFF
DNA: TGCGCCAGCAGCTTGGAGACTACAGGGAACACTGAAGCTTTCTTT

size: NA
J: TRBJ2-4
V: TRBV30
D: NA
CDR3: CAWSVGLAKNIQYF
DNA: TGTGCCTGGAGTGTAGGTCTAGCCAAAAACATTCAGTACTTC

size: NA
J: TRBJ2-7
V: TRBV4-2
D: NA
CDR3: CASSQTAGTPSYEQYF
DNA: TGTGCCAGCAGCCAGACTGCCGGGACTCCCTCCTACGAGCAGTACTTC

size: NA
J: TRBJ2-1
V: TRBV7-2
D: NA
CDR3: CASSFSSNEQFF
DNA: TGTGCCAGCAGCTTCAGTAGCAATGAGCAGTTCTTC

size: NA
J: TRBJ2-7
V: TRBV5-1
D: NA
CDR3: CASSLRSGNYEQYF
DNA: TGCGCCAGCAGCTTGAGATCGGGGAACTACGAGCAGTACTTC

size: NA
J: TRBJ2-1
V: TRBV11-2
D: NA
CDR3: CASSLAPSRTNEQFF
DNA: TGTGCCAGCAGCTTAGCCCCTTCCCGAACTAATGAGCAGTTCTTC

size: NA
J: TRBJ2-5
V: TRBV19
D: TRBD1
CDR3: CASSGFGGQGASETQYF
DNA: TGTGCCAGTAGTGGATTCGGGGGACAGGGGGCGAGCGAGACCCAGTACTTC

size: NA
J: TRBJ2-6
V: TRBV5-4
D: NA
CDR3: CASSGVGSGANVLTF
DNA: TGTGCCAGCAGCGGGGTGGGGTCCGGGGCCAACGTCCTGACTTTC

size: NA
J: TRBJ1-4
V: TRBV16
D: TRBD1
CDR3: CASSQAGQGNEKLFF
DNA: TGTGCCAGCAGCCAAGCGGGACAGGGAAATGAAAAACTGTTTTTT

size: NA
J: TRBJ1-2
V: TRBV28
D: NA
CDR3: CASLSSGAVNYGYTF
DNA: TGTGCCAGTCTCTCTTCAGGGGCCGTAAACTATGGCTACACCTTC

size: NA
J: TRBJ2-7
V: TRBV5-5
D: NA
CDR3: CASSLGASVNEQYF
DNA: TGTGCCAGCAGCTTGGGTGCTAGCGTCAACGAGCAGTACTTC

size: NA
J: TRBJ2-5
V: TRBV28
D: NA
CDR3: CASVAADYTETQYF
DNA: TGTGCCAGCGTAGCGGCGGACTATACGGAGACCCAATACTTC

size: NA
J: TRBJ2-1
V: TRBV10-1
D: NA
CDR3: CASSEWTPLSYNEQFF
DNA: TGCGCCAGCAGTGAGTGGACGCCACTATCCTACAATGAGCAGTTCTTC

size: NA
J: TRBJ2-1
V: TRBV30
D: TRBD2
CDR3: CAWKSRTSGNYNEQFF
DNA: TGTGCCTGGAAGTCCCGGACTAGCGGGAACTACAATGAGCAGTTCTTC

size: NA
J: TRBJ2-7
V: TRBV5-1
D: NA
CDR3: CASSLKVTSSYEQYF
DNA: TGCGCCAGCAGCTTGAAAGTCACGAGCTCCTACGAGCAGTACTTC

size: NA
J: TRBJ1-2
V: TRBV2
D: TRBD1
CDR3: CASRQGGGYGYTF
DNA: TGTGCCAGTAGACAGGGAGGTGGCTATGGCTACACCTTC

size: NA
J: TRBJ1-2
V: TRBV15
D: NA
CDR3: CATSRSGTNGGYGYTF
DNA: TGTGCCACCAGCAGATCCGGGACCAACGGGGGATATGGCTACACCTTC

size: NA
J: TRBJ2-7
V: TRBV2
D: TRBD1
CDR3: CASSEGDRGYF
DNA: TGTGCCAGCAGTGAAGGGGACAGGGGGTACTTC

size: NA
J: TRBJ2-5
V: TRBV5-1
D: TRBD2
CDR3: CSSSQGQSSGRAKETQYF
DNA: TGCTCCTCTTCGCAAGGGCAGTCTAGCGGGAGGGCGAAAGAGACCCAGTACTTC

size: NA
J: TRBJ1-2
V: TRBV2
D: TRBD1
CDR3: CASSDWTGDGYTF
DNA: TGTGCCAGCAGTGATTGGACAGGGGATGGCTACACCTTC

size: once
J: TRBJ1-1
V: TRBV19
D: NA
CDR3: CASSIGGLRDTEAFF
DNA: TGTGCCAGTAGTATAGGTGGCCTGAGGGACACTGAAGCTTTCTTT

size: NA
J: TRBJ1-3
V: TRBV6-1
D: TRBD1
CDR3: CASSDLPGQGTRGNTIYF
DNA: TGTGCCAGCAGTGACTTGCCGGGACAGGGTACTCGGGGAAACACCATATATTTT

size: NA
J: TRBJ1-1
V: TRBV15
D: NA
CDR3: CATSEGRNAMNTEAFF
DNA: TGTGCCACCAGTGAGGGACGGAATGCTATGAACACTGAAGCTTTCTTT

size: NA
J: TRBJ2-7
V: TRBV30
D: NA
CDR3: CAWNHFRASYEQYF
DNA: TGTGCCTGGAACCATTTTCGGGCTTCCTACGAGCAGTACTTC

size: NA
J: TRBJ2-1
V: TRBV27
D: TRBD2
CDR3: CASRGNTPGTSTNEQFF
DNA: TGTGCCAGCAGAGGTAATACCCCCGGGACTAGCACCAATGAGCAGTTCTTC

size: NA
J: TRBJ2-2
V: TRBV6-1
D: NA
CDR3: CASIWLGDTGELFF
DNA: TGTGCCAGCATTTGGCTCGGGGACACCGGGGAGCTGTTTTTT

size: NA
J: TRBJ2-3
V: TRBV12-1
D: NA
CDR3: CASSSGPRTSGRGTDTQYF
DNA: TGTGCCAGCAGCTCGGGCCCCAGAACTAGCGGGAGGGGCACAGATACGCAGTATTTT

size: NA
J: TRBJ2-1
V: TRBV27
D: TRBD2
CDR3: CASRILAGGINEQFF
DNA: TGTGCCAGCAGAATCCTAGCGGGAGGGATCAATGAGCAGTTCTTC

size: NA
J: TRBJ1-4
V: TRBV11-2
D: TRBD1
CDR3: CASSWRAGQGREKLFF
DNA: TGTGCCAGCAGCTGGCGGGCGGGACAGGGACGCGAAAAACTGTTTTTT

size: NA
J: TRBJ2-5
V: TRBV4-1
D: NA
CDR3: CASSQDRGLSQETQYF
DNA: TGCGCCAGCAGCCAAGATCGCGGACTAAGCCAAGAGACCCAGTACTTC

size: NA
J: TRBJ2-3
V: TRBV4-1
D: TRBD2
CDR3: CASSQALSGITDTQYF
DNA: TGCGCCAGCAGCCAAGCCCTTAGCGGGATCACAGATACGCAGTATTTT

size: NA
J: TRBJ2-5
V: TRBV5-1
D: TRBD2
CDR3: CASSRSSGRATETQYF
DNA: TGCGCCAGCAGCAGGTCTAGCGGGAGGGCCACAGAGACCCAGTACTTC

size: once
J: TRBJ2-6
V: TRBV30
D: NA
CDR3: CAWNPRGMAGANVLTF
DNA: TGTGCCTGGAACCCCAGGGGAATGGCTGGGGCCAACGTCCTGACTTTC

size: NA
J: TRBJ2-7
V: TRBV28
D: NA
CDR3: CASSYGPHGGTYEQYF
DNA: TGTGCCAGCAGCTACGGACCCCACGGGGGCACCTACGAGCAGTACTTC

size: NA
J: TRBJ2-1
V: TRBV11-2
D: NA
CDR3: CASSLDSGGESNEQFF
DNA: TGTGCCAGCAGCTTAGATAGTGGGGGCGAAAGCAATGAGCAGTTCTTC

size: once
J: TRBJ2-4
V: TRBV4-2
D: NA
CDR3: CASSQDLGARPGNIQYF
DNA: TGTGCCAGCAGCCAAGATTTAGGGGCTCGTCCGGGGAACATTCAGTACTTC

size: NA
J: TRBJ2-1
V: TRBV4-1
D: TRBD2
CDR3: CASSQEKVRGSGNNEQFF
DNA: TGCGCCAGCAGCCAAGAGAAGGTTCGCGGGAGTGGAAACAATGAGCAGTTCTTC

size: NA
J: TRBJ2-1
V: TRBV5-1
D: NA
CDR3: CASSLAGPTEQFF
DNA: TGCGCCAGCAGCTTGGCTGGCCCGACTGAGCAGTTCTTC

size: NA
J: TRBJ1-4
V: TRBV30
D: NA
CDR3: CAWSVRLNEKLFF
DNA: TGTGCCTGGAGTGTACGGCTTAATGAAAAACTGTTTTTT

size: NA
J: TRBJ2-2
V: TRBV30
D: NA
CDR3: CAWSVGGSGELFF
DNA: TGTGCCTGGAGTGTAGGGGGGTCCGGGGAGCTGTTTTTT

size: NA
J: TRBJ2-5
V: TRBV28
D: NA
CDR3: CASSPGETQYF
DNA: TGTGCCAGCAGTCCGGGGGAGACCCAGTACTTC

size: few
J: TRBJ2-5
V: TRBV28
D: NA
CDR3: CASRETSGLRRETQYF
DNA: TGTGCCAGCAGGGAGACTTCGGGACTCCGCCGGGAGACCCAGTACTTC